A single sample is the source of the 24 T cell receptor beta chains below, sequenced in a study of blood T cell repertoires in COVID-19. Clones were sequenced by immunoSEQ multiplex PCR, and TCRdb holds only the in-frame ones, with some missing. The table shows 350,000 to 450,000 clones, with 90% to 95% occurring only once. The sequencing sample was made of PBMCs or T cells enriched from blood (not recorded which). These receptors all stem from a woman aged 40 to 50 who had been exposed to COVID-19.

This sequence joins TRBV10-3 and TRBJ2-3, with unresolved D. Trimming removed 0 bases at V and 5 bases at J, with 6 bases between. The CDR3 runs 13 residues. The germline V gene has CDR1 ENHRY and CDR2 SYGVKD. CDR3 region: CAISESLRDTQYF. The CDR3 DNA sequence: TGTGCCATCAGTGAGTCGCTGCGAGATACGCAGTATTTT.

In nucleotides, the CDR3 is TGCGCCAGCAGCCAGTCTGACAGGGCTGGAAACACCATATATTTT. It codes for CASSQSDRAGNTIYF. The chain is built from TRBV5-1 and TRBJ1-3; 7 bases fit TRBD1. V lost 4 bases to trimming and J lost 2 bases; unmatched junction nucleotides: 6. Looked up from germline, CDR1 is SGHRS and CDR2 is YFSETQ. This CDR3 region has 15 residues.

The V call is TRBV12-3 or TRBV12-4, the J call TRBJ1-2; 7 nucleotides align to TRBD1. The V gene end was trimmed by 6 bases and the J gene end by 9 bases; junction bases not matched to a gene: 10. This CDR3 has 13 amino acids. Here the CDR3 reads CASSRGQYGSYTF. The CDR3 region has the DNA TGTGCCAGCAGCCGGGGACAGTACGGAAGCTACACCTTC.

This clone was picked up one time. The J gene is TRBJ2-1, the V gene TRBV7-8, with 8 bases fitting TRBD2. CDR1 is SGHVS and CDR2 is FQNEAQ in the germline V gene. V shed 3 bases, J shed 5 bases, and the junction held 9 bases outside the gene matches. The CDR3 runs 16 residues. This CDR3 reads CASSFPRSGSDNEQFF. The DNA of the CDR3 is TGTGCCAGCAGCTTCCCACGAAGCGGGAGCGACAATGAGCAGTTCTTC.

The chain employs TRBV18 and TRBJ1-1; D gene unclear. The germline V gene encodes CDR1 KGHSH and CDR2 LQKENI. V was pared by 3 bases and J by 8 bases, with 13 bases between. The CDR3 consists of 13 residues. This CDR3 is CASSPNSHTEAFF. CDR3 in DNA: TGTGCCAGCTCACCCAATAGCCATACAGAAGCTTTCTTT.

This clone came up once. The rearrangement joins TRBV3-1 (or the pseudogene TRBV3-2) to TRBJ1-2; TRBD1 aligns across 8 bases. The CDR3 length is 15 residues. Germline V gene lookup returns CDR1 LGHDT and CDR2 YNNKEL (reference sequence). Unmatched junction bases numbered 3, after V lost 1 base and J lost 2 bases. In nucleotides, the CDR3 is TGTGCCAGCAGCCAAGCAGGGGGCGGAAACTATGGCTACACCTTC. Translating it yields CASSQAGGGNYGYTF.

This clone was picked up a small number of times. The V and J genes are TRBV10-1 and TRBJ1-1; D might be TRBD1 (6 bases). Germline V gene lookup returns CDR1 WNHNN and CDR2 SYGVQD (reference sequence). V lost 3 bases and J 4 bases, leaving 12 bases between the germline ends. This CDR3 has 14 amino acids. In DNA form, the CDR3 reads TGCGCCAGCAGTGAAGGGGGTAAAGTCACTGAAGCTTTCTTT. Protein sequence: CASSEGGKVTEAFF.

V gene TRBV19 combines with J gene TRBJ2-5, with TRBD2 identical over 7 bases. The V and J ends lost 5 bases and 4 bases, in that order; junction bases with no gene match: 7. CDR1 is LNHDA and CDR2 is SQIVND in the germline V gene (reference sequence). The CDR3 loop spans 14 amino acids. DNA for the CDR3: TGTGCCAGTAGTCTTCCGGGGGGTGGAGAGACCCAGTACTTC. Residues: CASSLPGGGETQYF.

J is TRBJ1-6 and V is TRBV19; no clear D gene. Germline CDR1 and CDR2: LNHDA and SQIVND (reference sequence). This CDR3 is built from 13 residues. V was pared by 5 bases and J by 7 bases, with 9 bases between. CDR3 sequence reads: CASSFWENSPLHF. CDR3 in DNA: TGTGCCAGTAGTTTTTGGGAGAATTCACCCCTCCACTTT.

The chain carries TRBV6-5 and TRBJ1-3, with D perhaps TRBD1 (5 bases). V was trimmed by 7 bases and J by 2 bases, leaving 12 bases between them. Germline CDR1 is MNHEY and CDR2 is SVGAGI. The CDR3 covers 14 residues. CDR3 residues: CASIGGTAGNTIYF. CDR3 DNA: TGTGCCAGCATTGGAGGGACGGCTGGAAACACCATATATTTT.

This clone appeared once. The chain recombines TRBV7-2 with TRBJ1-2; possibly TRBD1 for D (5 bases). The CDR3 is 15 amino acids. Trimming cost V 2 bases and J 7 bases, with 17 bases left between them. CDR1 SGHTA and CDR2 FQGNSA come from the germline V gene. CDR3 amino acids: CASSLHLPGPPGYTF. CDR3 DNA sequence: TGTGCCAGCAGCTTACATCTCCCAGGGCCCCCTGGCTACACCTTC.

This chain links TRBV30 with TRBJ1-5, with 7 bases aligning to TRBD1. The length of the CDR3 is 13 residues. The J segment lost 3 bases and the V segment lost 1 base, leaving 0 bases of the junction unmatched. Per the germline V gene, CDR1 is GTSNPN and CDR2 is SVGIG (reference sequence). CDR3 amino acids: CAWSEGANQPQHF. CDR3 coding DNA: TGTGCCTGGAGTGAGGGGGCCAATCAGCCCCAGCATTTT.

This clone was picked up one time. This chain connects TRBV6-1 to TRBJ1-6, with TRBD1 matching 9 bases. This CDR3 contains 17 residues. Germline lookup yields CDR1 MNHNS and CDR2 SASEGT. V shed 0 bases and J 9 bases; nucleotides not matched to a gene: 9. CDR3 sequence: CASSEAAGTGHSSPLHF. The CDR3, as DNA: TGTGCCAGCAGTGAAGCGGCCGGGACAGGGCATAGTTCACCCCTCCACTTT.

The rearrangement links TRBV21-1 to TRBJ1-1; the table's D gene call, TRBD1, was not cross checked with the DNA. TRBV21-1 is a recognized pseudogene. The CDR3 loop spans 17 amino acids. The CDR3 coding sequence is TGTGCCAGCAGCAAAACCCCACGCCGGGACAGGGGAGCTGAAGCTTTCTTT. This encodes CASSKTPRRDRGAEAFF.

CDR3 amino acids: CASSFRTGGITNYGYTF. CDR3 DNA sequence: TGTGCCAGCAGCTTTCGGACAGGGGGTATAACTAACTATGGCTACACCTTC. The V and J genes are TRBV13 and TRBJ1-2; TRBD1 agrees at 10 bases. The V segment lost 3 bases and the J segment 0 bases; nucleotides outside the gene matches: 7. This CDR3 region has 17 residues. Germline CDR1 PRHDT, CDR2 FYEKMQ (reference sequence). Looking up the rest from reference TRBV13 and TRBJ1-2 gives the full variable domain: AAGVIQSPRHLIKEKRETATLKCYPIPRHDTVYWYQQGPGQDPQFLISFYEKMQSDKGSIPDRFSAQQFSDYHSELNMSSLELGDSALYFCASSFRTGGITNYGYTFGSGTRLTVV.

The rearrangement uses TRBV6-4 and TRBJ2-1, with D hard to call. CDR1 MRHNA and CDR2 SNTAGT come from the germline V gene. V was shortened by 3 bases and J by 8 bases, with 8 bases between the two germline ends. This CDR3 spans 12 amino acids. The CDR3 DNA follows: TGTGCCAGCAGTGATTTTTCCGATGAGCAGTTCTTC. Its protein is CASSDFSDEQFF.

The CDR3 DNA follows: TGCGCCAGCAGCTTATTCTCTTCGGGACATTCGAACACCGGGGAGCTGTTTTTT. Its translation: CASSLFSSGHSNTGELFF. The genes are TRBV5-1 and TRBJ2-2, with D perhaps TRBD1 (6 bases). The CDR3 consists of 18 residues. CDR1 is SGHRS and CDR2 is YFSETQ in the germline V gene. V was clipped by 2 bases and J by 0 bases, with 17 bases between them. The full variable domain, with the rest looked up from reference TRBV5-1 and TRBJ2-2, is KAGVTQTPRYLIKTRGQQVTLSCSPISGHRSVSWYQQTPGQGLQFLFEYFSETQRNKGNFPGRFSGRQFSNSRSEMNVSTLELGDSALYLCASSLFSSGHSNTGELFFGEGSRLTVL.

The chain links TRBV23-1 to TRBJ2-7; weak D call: TRBD2 (6 bases). TRBV23-1 is an ORF, and what it does is uncertain. Trimming pared 1 base from V and 2 bases from J, leaving 18 bases between. The CDR3 is 17 residues long. The CDR3 region is CASSQCGGWLAPYEQYF. In nucleotides, the CDR3 is TGCGCCAGCAGTCAATGTGGGGGGTGGTTGGCGCCCTACGAGCAGTACTTC.

This sequence joins TRBV18 and TRBJ2-3, with 12 bases matching TRBD2. J gave up 3 bases and V 6 bases, and 10 bases lay outside the gene matches. The CDR3 has 17 residues. The germline V gene encodes CDR1 KGHSH and CDR2 LQKENI. The CDR3 coding sequence is TGTGCCAGCTCTCACGGAGAACTAGCGGGGGGAACAGATACGCAGTATTTT. It codes for CASSHGELAGGTDTQYF.

The chain joins TRBV24-1 to TRBJ1-1; 7 bases line up with TRBD1. The CDR3 is 14 residues long. CDR1 and CDR2 (germline): KGHDR, SFDVKD. The trim removed 4 bases at V and 9 bases at J, leaving 10 bases unmatched. The CDR3 reads CATSDSTGPGKAFF. In DNA, the CDR3 is TGTGCCACCAGTGACTCGACAGGGCCGGGGAAAGCTTTCTTT.

The J gene is TRBJ1-3, the V gene TRBV19, with D maybe TRBD1 (6 bases). V lost 3 bases, J lost 0 bases, and 9 bases lay in between. The CDR3 has 15 residues. Per the germline V gene, CDR1 is LNHDA and CDR2 is SQIVND (reference sequence). The DNA of the CDR3 is TGTGCCAGTAGTATCTGGGGGCCCTCTGGAAACACCATATATTTT. Translation: CASSIWGPSGNTIYF.

V gene TRBV27 combines with J gene TRBJ2-7; 11 bases line up with TRBD1. CDR1 is MNHEY and CDR2 is SMNVEV in the germline V gene (reference sequence). This CDR3 has 15 amino acids. Losses at the gene ends were 6 bases for V and 3 bases for J; bases not matched to a gene: 7. CDR3 amino acids: CASRFRDRGFYEQYF. CDR3 DNA: TGTGCCAGCAGATTCAGGGACAGGGGGTTCTACGAGCAGTACTTC.

The count of this clone is one. V usage is TRBV27 and J usage is TRBJ2-7; TRBD2 aligns across 13 bases. Germline-derived CDR1 and CDR2 are MNHEY and SMNVEV (reference sequence). V dropped 5 bases and J dropped 5; count of bases not matched to a gene: 12. The CDR3 has 17 amino acids. CDR3 amino acids: CASSPKGLAGVFHEQYF. DNA for the CDR3: TGTGCCAGCAGTCCGAAAGGACTAGCGGGAGTGTTCCACGAGCAGTACTTC.

The chain couples TRBV27 to TRBJ1-5; perhaps TRBD1 as D (5 bases). Germline V gene sequence: CDR1 MNHEY, CDR2 SMNVEV (reference sequence). With 4 bases removed from V and 4 bases from J, the gap between germline ends came to 14 bases. The CDR3 is 15 amino acids. The CDR3 DNA sequence: TGTGCCAGCAGTTCATCAGGGACTCTGAATCAGCCCCAGCATTTT. Amino acids: CASSSSGTLNQPQHF.